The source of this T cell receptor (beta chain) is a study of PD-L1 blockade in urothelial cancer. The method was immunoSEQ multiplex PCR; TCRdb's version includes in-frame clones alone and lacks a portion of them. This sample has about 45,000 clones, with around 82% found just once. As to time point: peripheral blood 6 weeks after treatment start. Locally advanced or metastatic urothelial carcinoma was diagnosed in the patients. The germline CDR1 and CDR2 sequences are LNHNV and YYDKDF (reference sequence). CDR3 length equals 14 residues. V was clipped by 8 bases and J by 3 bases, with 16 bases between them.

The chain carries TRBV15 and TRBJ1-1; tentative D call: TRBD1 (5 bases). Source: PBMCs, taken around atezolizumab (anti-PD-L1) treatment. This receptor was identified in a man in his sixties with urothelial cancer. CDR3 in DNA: TGTGCCACCCACCAGGGAGGAGTTTACACTGAAGCTTTCTTT. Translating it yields CATHQGGVYTEAFF. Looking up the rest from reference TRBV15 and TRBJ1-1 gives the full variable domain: DAMVIQNPRYQVTQFGKPVTLSCSQTLNHNVMYWYQQKSSQAPKLLFHYYDKDFNNEADTPDNFQSRRPNTSFCFLDIRSPGLGDTAMYLCATHQGGVYTEAFFGQGTRLTVV.